These 25 T cell receptor beta chains originate from one sample sequenced in a study of T cells in Graves' hyperthyroidism and ophthalmopathy (dated by TCRdb to 2018 to 2020). The library relied on multiplex PCR. Sequencing was carried out with an Illumina HiSeq 2000. The TCR beta CDR3 regions were amplified from the RNA transcripts. A first-round RT-PCR of the TCR CDR3 used the HTBI primer set with the Qiagen OneStep RT-PCR kit. TCRdb reran the public reads through fastp at Q25 and MiXCR, keeping productive beta chains. Rows matching on CDR3 protein sequence are summarized as one entry with the most common DNA and genes. This sample comprises roughly 380,000 distinct CDR3 sequences, 11% to 15% of them detected only once. 11% of the sample is held by the ten biggest clonotypes. Sequenced input: blood. Receptor source: a woman aged 60-75 years with Graves' hyperthyroidism.

This clonotype showed up many times. The chain joins TRBV18 to TRBJ2-5; D uncertain. The CDR3 has 15 amino acids. With 0 bases removed from V and 1 base from J, the gap between germline ends came to 9 bases. Germline loops: CDR1 KGHSH, CDR2 LQKENI. CDR3: CASSPPGNSQETQYF. In nucleotides, the CDR3 is TGTGCCAGCTCACCACCTGGGAACAGCCAAGAGACCCAGTACTTC.

This clonotype has a count of ten or more. The V gene is TRBV3-1, the J gene TRBJ1-1; 9 bases match TRBD1. Trimming at V came to 10 bases and at J to 1 base, leaving 4 bases not matched to a gene. CDR3 length equals 13 residues. CDR1 is LGHDT and CDR2 is YNNKEL in the germline V gene (reference sequence). CDR3 sequence (DNA): TGTGCCACCTCGGACAGGGGGAACACTGAAGCTTTCTTT. Protein sequence: CATSDRGNTEAFF.

This clonotype appeared many times. The chain is built from TRBV12-5 and TRBJ2-7; D ambiguous. Deletions cut 2 bases from V and 2 bases from J, with 7 bases between. The V gene's germline CDR1 is LGHNT and CDR2 FRNRAP. The CDR3 consists of 13 residues. CDR3 region: CASGLTPTYEQYF. The CDR3 DNA follows: TGTGCTAGTGGTTTGACTCCCACCTACGAGCAGTACTTC.

This clonotype showed up many times. This chain connects TRBV14 to TRBJ2-1; D gene ambiguous. This CDR3 is 17 amino acids long. Germline assignment: CDR1 SGHDN and CDR2 FVKESK. V was shortened by 3 bases and J by 9 bases, with 24 bases between the two germline ends. The chain's CDR3 is CASSHILSGGRGPEQFF. The CDR3, as DNA: TGTGCCAGCAGCCATATTTTAAGTGGTGGCCGCGGTCCTGAGCAGTTCTTC.

V and J are TRBV7-2 and TRBJ1-2; 8 bases map to TRBD1. The trim removed 2 bases at V and 1 base at J, leaving 15 bases unmatched. The CDR3 runs 19 residues. Germline assignment: CDR1 SGHTA and CDR2 FQGNSA. The CDR3 nucleotides are TGTGCCAGCAGCTTACATAGTGGGACAGGTTCCCTGGGTAACTATGGCTACACCTTC. Residues: CASSLHSGTGSLGNYGYTF.

This clonotype was recorded many times. The chain combines TRBV3-1 with TRBJ2-1; 7 bases fit TRBD2. Germline trimming cut 2 bases from V and 8 bases from J; bases unmatched to any gene: 6. This CDR3 has 14 residues. Germline CDR1 LGHDT, CDR2 YNNKEL (reference sequence). The CDR3 is CASSQLAEGYEQFF. In DNA, the CDR3 is TGTGCCAGCAGCCAACTAGCGGAGGGGTATGAGCAGTTCTTC.

With regard to this clonotype: Mismatch with germline at one junction end may stem from a read error. This chain uses TRBV10-3 with TRBJ2-1; TRBD2 matches at 12 bases. This CDR3 is 14 amino acids long. From germline, CDR1 is ENHRY and CDR2 SYGVKD. The CDR3 DNA reads TGTGCCGTCAGGAGGACTAGCGGGATCTATGAGCAGTTCTTC. It specifies CAVRRTSGIYEQFF.

This clonotype was picked up a small number of times. The chain employs TRBV5-4 and TRBJ1-4; 7 nucleotides agree with TRBD1. Germline CDR1 SGHNT, CDR2 YYREEE (reference sequence). Losses at the gene ends were 0 bases for V and 6 bases for J; bases not matched to a gene: 5. The CDR3 is 15 amino acids. CDR3 sequence reads: CASSLAPGTDEKLFF. The CDR3 DNA reads as TGTGCCAGCAGCTTGGCCCCCGGGACAGATGAAAAACTGTTTTTT.

The chain joins TRBV12-5 to TRBJ2-2; tentative D call: TRBD2 (6 bases). The V and J ends lost 4 bases and 5 bases respectively, with 8 bases between them. Looked up from germline, CDR1 is LGHNT and CDR2 is FRNRAP. The CDR3 runs to 13 residues. CDR3 residues: CASGSGRTGELFF. CDR3 DNA sequence: TGTGCTAGTGGTTCCGGGAGAACCGGGGAGCTGTTTTTT.

The genes are TRBV20-1 and TRBJ2-2; D is perhaps TRBD1 (5 bases). Trimming removed 6 bases at V and 6 bases at J, with 14 bases between. The CDR3 length is 13 residues. Per germline, CDR1 DFQATT and CDR2 SNEGSKA (reference sequence). CDR3: CSALGLGPGELFF. The CDR3 nucleotides are TGCAGTGCCTTGGGCCTGGGGCCCGGGGAGCTGTTTTTT.

Details on this clonotype: A much larger clone differs by one base, so this may be a read error. The chain combines TRBV20-1 with TRBJ2-7; TRBD2 matches at 14 bases. The J call is doubtful: the DNA matches TRBJ2-1 better. Germline V lookup: CDR1 DFQATT, CDR2 SNEGSKA (reference sequence). The CDR3 contains 19 residues. The CDR3 DNA reads TGCAGTGCTAGAGATAGCGCGACTAGCGGGAGGGCCGATCGGTACGAGCAGTTCTTC. Translation: CSARDSATSGRADRYEQFF.

In its sample, this clonotype was seen many times. The chain has TRBV27 and TRBJ2-7; the D is unclear. Trimming stripped 5 bases from V and 1 base from J, with 12 bases between. Germline values: CDR1 MNHEY, CDR2 SMNVEV (reference sequence). The CDR3 contains 14 residues. CDR3 loop: CASSPMAVSYEQYF. The CDR3 DNA sequence: TGTGCCAGCAGTCCTATGGCAGTATCCTACGAGCAGTACTTC.

The chain employs TRBV15 and TRBJ2-1; D not certain. The CDR3 is made up of 13 amino acids. V was cut by 3 bases and J by 5 bases, with 8 bases left in between. From germline, CDR1 is LNHNV and CDR2 YYDKDF (reference sequence). The CDR3 reads CATSSRADNEQFF. In DNA, the CDR3 is TGTGCCACCAGCAGTCGGGCGGACAATGAGCAGTTCTTC.

The sample holds many counts of this clonotype. The chain links TRBV12-3 or TRBV12-4 to TRBJ1-1; possibly TRBD1 for D (6 bases). The CDR3 loop spans 14 amino acids. V lost 5 bases and J 1 base, leaving 11 bases between the germline ends. CDR3 residues: CASSLEGGNTEAFF. The CDR3 bases are TGTGCCAGCAGTCTAGAAGGGGGGAACACTGAAGCTTTCTTT.

With regard to this clonotype: A much larger clone sits a single nucleotide away, making a read error possible. J is TRBJ2-1 and V is TRBV3-1; 9 nucleotides match TRBD2. V gave up 2 bases and J gave up 2 bases; unmatched junction bases: 7. The germline gives CDR1 LGHDT, CDR2 YNNKEL (reference sequence). This CDR3 is 17 amino acids long. The chain's CDR3 is CASSQIRGTSPYNEQFF. CDR3 coding DNA: TGTGCCAGCAGCCAAATACGGGGGACTAGCCCCTACAATGAGCAGTTCTTC.

This clonotype has ten or more counts. The chain has TRBV24-1 and TRBJ1-2; 12 positions match TRBD1. The CDR3 spans 17 residues. In germline, CDR1 is KGHDR, CDR2 SFDVKD. Unmatched junction bases numbered 13, after V lost 4 bases and J lost 8 bases. The chain's CDR3 is CATSDSGTGGSVGGYTF. CDR3 sequence (DNA): TGTGCCACCAGTGACTCCGGGACAGGGGGCTCGGTTGGAGGCTACACCTTC.

The gene calls are TRBV20-1 and TRBJ2-7; 10 bases align to TRBD2. Germline V gene sequence: CDR1 DFQATT, CDR2 SNEGSKA (reference sequence). Germline trimming cut 3 bases from V and 4 bases from J; bases unmatched to any gene: 6. This CDR3 is 14 amino acids long. CDR3 coding DNA: TGCAGTGCTAGCTCGGCTAGCGGGAGTTACGAGCAGTACTTC. Encoded protein: CSASSASGSYEQYF.

The rearrangement joins TRBV27 to TRBJ2-3, with D hard to call. The CDR3 spans 13 residues. Germline lookup yields CDR1 MNHEY and CDR2 SMNVEV (reference sequence). The germline V and J ends were trimmed by 10 bases and 3 bases, with 14 bases remaining between them. The CDR3 region has the DNA TGTGCCACCCAAATCGGGTCGACAGATACGCAGTATTTT. Translated: CATQIGSTDTQYF.

The chain has TRBV19 and TRBJ1-2; tentative D call: TRBD1 (6 bases). The CDR3 is made up of 14 amino acids. Germline-derived CDR1 and CDR2 are LNHDA and SQIVND (reference sequence). V lost 2 bases and J lost 3, with 10 bases in between. The CDR3 DNA is TGTGCCAGTAGTATAAGTGGACAGTACTATGGCTACACCTTC. It translates to CASSISGQYYGYTF.

The V call is TRBV2, the J call TRBJ2-7; 8 bases are shared with TRBD2. Germline V gene lookup returns CDR1 SNHLY and CDR2 FYNNEI. V lost 2 bases and J lost 6; bases outside the gene matches: 3. This CDR3 spans 13 amino acids. CDR3 nucleotide sequence: TGTGCCAGCAGTGAAAACGGGGGGGGCGAGCAGTACTTC. Amino acids: CASSENGGGEQYF.

In its sample, this clonotype was seen a few times. This chain links TRBV5-1 with TRBJ2-7; perhaps TRBD1 as D (7 bases). Trimming cost V 5 bases and J 11 bases, with 20 bases left between them. Germline values: CDR1 SGHRS, CDR2 YFSETQ. The CDR3 totals 13 residues. CDR3 protein: CASSQAGGIEEYF. The CDR3, as DNA: TGCGCCAGCAGTCAGGCAGGGGGGATTGAGGAGTACTTC.

V gene TRBV5-1 combines with J gene TRBJ2-7; 11 nucleotides agree with TRBD2. The V segment lost 4 bases and the J segment 3 bases; nucleotides outside the gene matches: 3. The length of the CDR3 is 14 residues. Germline CDR1 is SGHRS and CDR2 is YFSETQ. For the CDR3, the DNA is TGCGCCAGCAGCATCACTAGCGGGGGCTACGAGCAGTACTTC. Residues: CASSITSGGYEQYF.

This clonotype was seen many times. The CDR3 DNA reads as TGTGCCAGCAGTTACTCGAGGGGGGGACAGTTCTCCCCCGGGGAGCTGTTTTTT. Translating it yields CASSYSRGGQFSPGELFF. The J gene is TRBJ2-2, the V gene TRBV6-5, with D perhaps matching TRBD1 or TRBD2 (7 bases each). The CDR3 contains 18 residues. V dropped 0 bases and J dropped 6 bases, with 20 bases sitting between them. Per germline, CDR1 MNHEY and CDR2 SVGAGI.

The rearrangement links TRBV3-1 to TRBJ2-3; the match to TRBD1 covers 10 bases. V lost 4 bases and J lost 7; bases outside the gene matches: 5. The CDR3 is 14 residues long. The germline gives CDR1 LGHDT, CDR2 YNNKEL (reference sequence). The DNA of the CDR3 is TGTGCCAGCAGCCCGACGACAGGGGGCTATACGCAGTATTTT. Translating gives CASSPTTGGYTQYF.

The genes are TRBV6-1 and TRBJ2-7, with TRBD2 identical over 11 bases. The germline V gene has CDR1 MNHNS and CDR2 SASEGT. CDR3 length: 15 residues. With 4 bases clipped from V and 3 bases from J, the junction kept 5 bases outside the gene matches. CDR3 protein: CASSGRLAGNYEQYF. In DNA, the CDR3 is TGTGCCAGCAGTGGACGACTAGCGGGGAACTACGAGCAGTACTTC.